Given below is one TCR beta chain in context. The data originate from a study of blood T cell repertoires in COVID-19. Study overall: The United States, Italy and Spain supplied acute and convalescent COVID-19 samples. The cDNA or gDNA used as material had been derived from T cells, B-cell-depleted T cells, or PBMCs.

This CDR3 has 17 amino acids. V was clipped by 1 base and J by 7 bases; unmatched bases: 14. Germline loops: CDR1 GTSNPN, CDR2 SVGIG (reference sequence). In the source study's methods: Cell counts per sample came from amplifying reference gene primers. Assay used: immunoSEQ multiplex PCR; TCRdb lists only in-frame clones, some missing. For V, J and clone size, that table is used; D and trimming come from the DNA. The sample consists of 95,000 to 110,000 clones, roughly 90% of them appearing once. The TCR sequence derives from a human donor in a cohort sampled during active COVID-19. This chain connects TRBV30 to TRBJ1-1; 11 nucleotides agree with TRBD1. The sample consisted of peripheral blood. The CDR3: CAWSDPSPGQGVGEAFF. DNA for the CDR3: TGTGCCTGGAGTGACCCCTCCCCGGGACAGGGGGTGGGTGAAGCTTTCTTT.